These 20 T cell receptor beta chains came from one sample sequenced in a study of T-cell memory formation after mild COVID-19. One entry per CDR3 protein, called by TCRdb with MiXCR from the 5' RACE reads. The table shows 400,000 to 500,000 distinct CDR3 sequences, with over 15% occurring only once. The sample consisted of PBMCs or a T cell subset sorted from them (not recorded which). These receptors originate from an adult woman who had mild COVID-19 (a few samples of this study predate the infection). Cell type and time point are not known.

The chain recombines TRBV29-1 with TRBJ1-1, with 10 bases lining up with TRBD1. With 3 bases clipped from V and 11 bases from J, the junction kept 6 bases outside the gene matches. CDR1 SQVTM and CDR2 ANQGSEA come from the germline V gene. The CDR3 is made up of 12 amino acids. As DNA, the CDR3 is TGCAGCGTTGACCGACAGGGGGCTGTGGCTTTCTTT. This codes for CSVDRQGAVAFF.

There are a few counts of this clonotype. V usage is TRBV7-2 and J usage is TRBJ1-3, with TRBD1 as a possible D gene (6 bases). The CDR3 runs 15 residues. Trimming removed 3 bases at V and 1 base at J, with 10 bases between. Germline V lookup: CDR1 SGHTA, CDR2 FQGNSA. CDR3 region: CASSLEQGSGNTIYF. CDR3 DNA sequence: TGTGCCAGCAGCTTGGAACAGGGATCTGGAAACACCATATATTTT.

This rearrangement joins TRBV7-2 to TRBJ1-1; D remains ambiguous. CDR1 and CDR2 (germline): SGHTA, FQGNSA. The CDR3 extends over 15 amino acids. V lost 1 base and J 2 bases, leaving 11 bases between the germline ends. The CDR3 protein is CASSLDSDGNTEAFF. In DNA, the CDR3 is TGTGCCAGCAGCTTAGACTCGGACGGCAACACTGAAGCTTTCTTT.

This clonotype was detected ten times or more. This rearrangement joins TRBV5-4 to TRBJ2-3; D gene ambiguous. The CDR3 has 12 amino acids. Trimming took off 4 bases at V and 3 bases at J, with 6 bases between the two ends. Germline V gene data show CDR1 as SGHNT and CDR2 as YYREEE (reference sequence). CDR3 DNA: TGTGCCAGCAGCATGGGAACAGATACGCAGTATTTT. It encodes CASSMGTDTQYF.

This clonotype was counted at least ten times. The chain uses TRBV5-4 and TRBJ2-7, with 11 positions matching TRBD1. CDR3 size: 15 residues. Trimming took 3 bases from V and 6 from J; bases not matched to a gene: 8. Germline CDR1 and CDR2: SGHNT and YYREEE (reference sequence). The CDR3 loop is CASSYGTGGYSEQYF. Written as DNA, the CDR3 is TGTGCCAGCAGCTACGGGACAGGGGGTTACTCCGAGCAGTACTTC.

This clonotype was counted between two and nine times. Here the CDR3 DNA reads TGCAGCGTCGGGGACCGAGGGACTAGCGGGCCCTACGAGCAGTACTTC. Translation: CSVGDRGTSGPYEQYF. The rearrangement uses TRBV29-1 and TRBJ2-7; TRBD2 matches at 12 bases. The CDR3 sequence is 16 residues long. V was pared by 6 bases and J by 2 bases, with 11 bases of the junction left unmatched. The germline V gene has CDR1 SQVTM and CDR2 ANQGSEA.

This chain links TRBV6-5 with TRBJ2-7; D is perhaps TRBD1 (6 bases). The CDR3 is 14 amino acids. In germline, CDR1 is MNHEY, CDR2 SVGAGI. V lost 6 bases to trimming and J lost 4 bases, with 16 bases between them. The CDR3 sequence: CASRTGSISYEQYF. CDR3 DNA sequence: TGTGCCAGCAGAACAGGGAGTATCTCTTACGAGCAGTACTTC.

V and J are TRBV7-9 and TRBJ2-5; 8 nucleotides line up with TRBD1. This CDR3 has 13 residues. With V trimmed by 4 bases and J by 3 bases, 1 base remained unmatched. CDR1 and CDR2 (germline): SEHNR, FQNEAQ (reference sequence). CDR3 sequence reads: CASSSQGEETQYF. For the CDR3, the DNA is TGTGCCAGCAGCTCACAGGGGGAAGAGACCCAGTACTTC.

This clonotype was counted ten times or more. The J gene is TRBJ1-5, the V gene TRBV20-1; D might be TRBD1 (5 bases). Deletions cut 3 bases from V and 0 bases from J, with 15 bases between. The CDR3 loop spans 16 amino acids. The V gene's germline CDR1 is DFQATT and CDR2 SNEGSKA (reference sequence). The CDR3 loop reads CSARFPFGGSNQPQHF. Written as DNA, the CDR3 is TGCAGTGCTAGGTTCCCTTTCGGGGGTAGCAATCAGCCCCAGCATTTT.

The J gene is TRBJ2-7, the V gene TRBV10-3; TRBD1 matches 8 bases. The ends lost 6 bases at V and 1 base at J; junction bases unmatched: 8. CDR1 is ENHRY and CDR2 is SYGVKD in the germline V gene. The CDR3 runs to 15 residues. The CDR3 nucleotides read TGTGCCATCAGCAACAGGGGGGAATTGTCCTACGAGCAGTACTTC. The encoded protein is CAISNRGELSYEQYF.

This chain uses TRBV7-3 with TRBJ2-7; possibly TRBD1 for D (9 bases). CDR1 is SGHTA, CDR2 FQGTGA, per germline. V was clipped by 5 bases and J by 4 bases, with 21 bases between them. The CDR3 has 16 amino acids. CDR3 region: CASSPGGGQGSYEQYF. For the CDR3, the DNA is TGTGCCAGCAGCCCCGGGGGGGGACAGGGAAGTTACGAGCAGTACTTC.

A remark on this clonotype: An end of the junction differs from the germline gene, which may be a read error. V is TRBV7-2 and J is TRBJ2-1; TRBD2 matches 13 bases. The CDR3 runs to 14 residues. Germline CDR1 reads SGHTA; CDR2 reads FQGNSA. For the CDR3, the DNA is TGTGCCAGCACCTTAGGGACTAGCGGGAAAGAGCAGTTCTTC. Translating gives CASTLGTSGKEQFF. The full variable domain, completed using reference TRBV7-2 and TRBJ2-1, is GAGVSQSPSNKVTEKGKDVELRCDPISGHTALYWYRQSLGQGLEFLIYFQGNSAPDKSGLPSDRFSAERTGGSVSTLTIQRTQQEDSAVYLCASTLGTSGKEQFFGPGTRLTVL.

This clonotype was counted at least ten times. This chain connects TRBV11-2 to TRBJ2-1, with 9 bases fitting TRBD1. Germline lookup yields CDR1 SGHAT and CDR2 FQNNGV. V lost 5 bases to trimming and J lost 15 bases; unmatched junction nucleotides: 8. The length of the CDR3 is 12 residues. In nucleotides, the CDR3 is TGTGCCAGCAGCGTCCGGGACAGGGTTGCGTTCTTC. Protein product: CASSVRDRVAFF.

This clonotype has just a few counts. The chain is built from TRBV7-2 and TRBJ2-1; 9 nucleotides line up with TRBD2. CDR1 and CDR2 (germline): SGHTA, FQGNSA. This CDR3 contains 15 residues. The V segment lost 7 bases and the J segment 7 bases; nucleotides outside the gene matches: 11. The CDR3: CASNSPVSGGNEQFF. The CDR3 nucleotides read TGTGCCAGCAATTCCCCTGTTAGCGGGGGTAATGAGCAGTTCTTC.

This chain joins TRBV27 and TRBJ2-5, with 9 positions matching TRBD2. V shed 3 bases and J 5 bases; nucleotides not matched to a gene: 4. The length of the CDR3 is 14 residues. Per the germline V gene, CDR1 is MNHEY and CDR2 is SMNVEV (reference sequence). The CDR3 sequence is CASSFTLAGETQYF. The CDR3 DNA follows: TGTGCCAGCAGTTTTACTCTAGCGGGGGAGACCCAGTACTTC.

This clonotype appeared a few times. The J gene is TRBJ2-3, the V gene TRBV10-3; 7 bases fit TRBD2. Germline V gene lookup returns CDR1 ENHRY and CDR2 SYGVKD. The CDR3 covers 18 residues. After removal of 2 bases from V and 5 bases from J, the junction contained 16 bases not matched to a gene. CDR3 nucleotide sequence: TGTGCCATCAGTGAGAGAATGAGCGGGACCCCCAAAGGAGATACGCAGTATTTT. This sequence encodes CAISERMSGTPKGDTQYF.

The chain carries TRBV20-1 and TRBJ1-4, with 9 bases matching TRBD1. CDR1 and CDR2 (germline): DFQATT, SNEGSKA (reference sequence). This CDR3 has 13 residues. The V gene end was trimmed by 8 bases and the J gene end by 4 bases; junction bases not matched to a gene: 5. This CDR3 is CSPDRGGNEKLFF. For the CDR3, the DNA is TGCAGTCCGGACAGGGGCGGTAATGAAAAACTGTTTTTT.

This chain connects TRBV12-3 or TRBV12-4 to TRBJ2-3, with unresolved D. This CDR3 contains 14 residues. V lost 5 bases and J 0 bases, leaving 9 bases between the germline ends. The CDR3: CASSPFGSTDTQYF. The CDR3 DNA follows: TGTGCCAGCAGTCCCTTTGGAAGCACAGATACGCAGTATTTT.

The chain carries TRBV7-6 and TRBJ2-2; D is possibly TRBD2 (5 bases). Germline CDR1 reads SGHVS; CDR2 reads FNYEAQ. The CDR3 consists of 13 residues. The germline V and J ends were trimmed by 5 bases and 6 bases, with 10 bases remaining between them. The CDR3: CASSRSEAGELFF. The DNA for the CDR3 is TGTGCCAGCAGCCGATCGGAGGCCGGGGAGCTGTTTTTT.

This clonotype was detected a few times. The chain links TRBV12-3 or TRBV12-4 to TRBJ2-3; tentatively, D is TRBD2 (6 bases). Trimming removed 3 bases from V and 2 bases from J, with 15 bases in between. The CDR3 length is 16 residues. In DNA form, the CDR3 reads TGTGCCAGCAGTTTTTTTGGGACTGGGTACACAGATACGCAGTATTTT. Translating gives CASSFFGTGYTDTQYF.